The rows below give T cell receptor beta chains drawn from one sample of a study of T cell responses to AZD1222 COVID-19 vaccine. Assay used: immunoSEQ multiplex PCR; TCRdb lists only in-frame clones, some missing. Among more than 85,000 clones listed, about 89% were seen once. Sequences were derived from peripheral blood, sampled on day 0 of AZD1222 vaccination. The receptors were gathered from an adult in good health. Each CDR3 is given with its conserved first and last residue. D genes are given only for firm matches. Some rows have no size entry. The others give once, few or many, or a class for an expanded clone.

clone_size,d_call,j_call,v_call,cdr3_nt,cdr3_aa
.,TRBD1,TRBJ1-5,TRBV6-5,TGTGCCAGCAGTTACGCAGGGGGCGCGAATCAGCCCCAGCATTTT,CASSYAGGANQPQHF
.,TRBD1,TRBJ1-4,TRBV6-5,TGTGCCAGCAGTTACTCGCCGGACAGGCTTAATGAAAAACTGTTTTTT,CASSYSPDRLNEKLFF
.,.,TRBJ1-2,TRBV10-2,TGCGCCAGCAGTGGAGCGGGGGGCCGTGGCTACACCTTC,CASSGAGGRGYTF
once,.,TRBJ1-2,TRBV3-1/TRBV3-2,TGTGCCAGCAGACCATGGACCACAGGAGCTAACTATGGCTACACCTTC,CASRPWTTGANYGYTF
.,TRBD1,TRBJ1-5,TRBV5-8,TGTGCCAGCAGCTTAGGGACAGGAGCCTATCAGCCCCAGCATTTT,CASSLGTGAYQPQHF
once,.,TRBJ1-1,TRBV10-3,TGTGCCATCAGGTCGAACACTGAAGCTTTCTTT,CAIRSNTEAFF
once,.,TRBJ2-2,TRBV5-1,TGCGCCAGCGCACGTGGAACAGCGTCGAGCACCGGGGAGCTGTTTTTT,CASARGTASSTGELFF
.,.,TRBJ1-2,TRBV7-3,TGTGCCAGCAGCCCATTGGTACAGCCGTATGGCTACACCTTC,CASSPLVQPYGYTF
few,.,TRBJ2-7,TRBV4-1,TGCGCCAGCAGCCTAATGAGCGGGTCCTCCTACGAGCAGTACTTC,CASSLMSGSSYEQYF
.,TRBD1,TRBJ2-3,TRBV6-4,TGTGCCAGCAGTATGGGGACAGGGTCTGTAGATACGCAGTATTTT,CASSMGTGSVDTQYF
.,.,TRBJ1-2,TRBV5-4,TGTGCCAGCTTGGACAGCCCTCTTGATGGCTACACCTTC,CASLDSPLDGYTF
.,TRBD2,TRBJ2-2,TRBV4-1,TGCGCCAGCAGCCTAGCGGGTAACACCGGGGAGCTGTTTTTT,CASSLAGNTGELFF
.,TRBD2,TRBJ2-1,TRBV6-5,TGTGCCAGCAGTTCCTTACTAGCGGATTCCTACAATGAGCAGTTCTTC,CASSSLLADSYNEQFF
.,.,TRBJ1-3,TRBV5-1,TGCGCCAGCAGCCGGGACGGCTCTGGAAACACCATATATTTT,CASSRDGSGNTIYF
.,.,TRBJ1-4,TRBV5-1,TGCGCCAGCAGCTTGGCCCCGGCTGAAAAACTGTTTTTT,CASSLAPAEKLFF
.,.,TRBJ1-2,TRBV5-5,TGTGCCAGCAGCTTGGGAGCAGTGGAATATAGCTACACCTTC,CASSLGAVEYSYTF
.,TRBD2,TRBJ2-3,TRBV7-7,TGTGCTAGCAGCTGGGGACCGGAGCGGGAGGGCCCAGATACGCAGTATTTT,CASSWGPEREGPDTQYF
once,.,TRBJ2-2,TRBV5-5,TGTGCCAGCAGCTTGGGGCTCCAGGGTTTTAATCTGGGGGAGCTGTTTTTT,CASSLGLQGFNLGELFF
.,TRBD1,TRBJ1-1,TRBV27,TGTGCCAGCAGTTTCGGACAGGGGGGTACTGAAGCTTTCTTT,CASSFGQGGTEAFF
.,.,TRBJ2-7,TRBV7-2,TGTGCCAGCAGCCCCGGACCGGCAGGCGAGCAGTACTTC,CASSPGPAGEQYF
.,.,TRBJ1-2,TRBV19,TGTGCCAGTAGTATAGGAAGAGCTACTAACTATGGCTACACCTTC,CASSIGRATNYGYTF
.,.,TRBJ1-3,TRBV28,TGTGCCATCACAGTCCTTTCTGGAAACACCATATATTTT,CAITVLSGNTIYF
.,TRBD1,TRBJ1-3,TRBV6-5,TGTGCCAGCAGTTGGGGACAGGGGGCAGGTGGAAACACCATATATTTT,CASSWGQGAGGNTIYF
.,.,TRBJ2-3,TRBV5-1,TGCGCCAGCAGCTACTCCCCTCAGGGAGATACGCAGTATTTT,CASSYSPQGDTQYF
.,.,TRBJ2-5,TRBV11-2,TGTGCCAGCACCCTGGCCAGGGCCCGAGAGACCCAGTACTTC,CASTLARARETQYF
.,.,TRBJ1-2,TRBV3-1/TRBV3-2,TGTGCCAGCAGCCAATCTCAGGTGGGCGCAGAGAAAGTTCGAAACTATGGCTACACCTTC,CASSQSQVGAEKVRNYGYTF
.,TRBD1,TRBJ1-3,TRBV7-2,TGTGCCACCGGGGACAGGGGGTATAACACCATATATTTT,CATGDRGYNTIYF
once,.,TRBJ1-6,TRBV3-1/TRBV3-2,TGTGCCAGCAGCCAGGGGGTCGGCCGCAAACCCCTCCTCTATAATTCACCCCTCCACTTT,CASSQGVGRKPLLYNSPLHF
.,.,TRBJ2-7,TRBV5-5,TGTGCCAGCAGCTTAACCTGGACAGTTAACGAGCAGTACTTC,CASSLTWTVNEQYF
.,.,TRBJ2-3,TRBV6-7,TGTGCCAGCAGTTACACTTCCTGGTCGGACCCCGTTTGGACAGATACGCAGTATTTT,CASSYTSWSDPVWTDTQYF
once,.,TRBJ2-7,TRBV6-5,TGTGCCAGCAGGGAGGACAGTTACGAGCAGTACTTC,CASREDSYEQYF
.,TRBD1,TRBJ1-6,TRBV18,TGTGCCAGCTCAACGGGACAGGGCGATAATTCACCCCTCCACTTT,CASSTGQGDNSPLHF
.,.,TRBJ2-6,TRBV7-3,TGTGCCAGCAGCTTAAGAGAGGTTGTAAGCTCTGGGGCCAACGTCCTGACTTTC,CASSLREVVSSGANVLTF
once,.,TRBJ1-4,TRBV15,TGTGCCACCAGCAGAGGAGGGCAGTCCTTGTTTTTT,CATSRGGQSLFF
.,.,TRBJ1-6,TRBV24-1,TGTGCCACCAGTGATGTAACCCTCGGGGACCAGTATAATTCACCCCTCCACTTT,CATSDVTLGDQYNSPLHF
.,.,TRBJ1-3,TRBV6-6,TGTGCCAGCAGTCGTCTGGGGGTGGGGAATTCTGGAAACACCATATATTTT,CASSRLGVGNSGNTIYF
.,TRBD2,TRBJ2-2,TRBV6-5,TGTGCCAGCAGTTCCCAGGGAGGGCCAATTTCCAGGGAGCTGTTTTTT,CASSSQGGPISRELFF
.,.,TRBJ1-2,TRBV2,TGTGCCAGCCTAACCAGTTCGACAGGAAACTATGGCTACACCTTC,CASLTSSTGNYGYTF
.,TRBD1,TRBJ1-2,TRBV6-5,TGTGCCAGCAGTTACGGCGGGACAGCCGGGGGCTACACCTTC,CASSYGGTAGGYTF
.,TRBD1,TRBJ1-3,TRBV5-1,TGCGCCAGCAGCACTGAACGACAGGGGACTGGAAACACCATATATTTT,CASSTERQGTGNTIYF
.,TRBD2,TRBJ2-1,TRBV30,TGTGCCTGGAGTGTTGGGACTAGTACGGGTAATGAGCAGTTCTTC,CAWSVGTSTGNEQFF
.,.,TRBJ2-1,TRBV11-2,TGTGCCAGCTTAGAATTCAGGCACAATGAGCAGTTCTTC,CASLEFRHNEQFF
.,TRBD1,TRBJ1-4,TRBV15,TGTGCCACCAGCAGAGCGGGACAGGTTGAAAAACTGTTTTTT,CATSRAGQVEKLFF
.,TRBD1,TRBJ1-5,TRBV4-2,TGTGCCAGCAGCCAAGTGAAGGGGGCTTACCAGCCCCAGCATTTT,CASSQVKGAYQPQHF
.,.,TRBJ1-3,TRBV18,TGTGCCAGCGCGGAGTCTGGAAACACCATATATTTT,CASAESGNTIYF
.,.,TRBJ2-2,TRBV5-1,TGCGCCAGCAGCCCTCCCACAGACGCCGGGGAGCTGTTTTTT,CASSPPTDAGELFF
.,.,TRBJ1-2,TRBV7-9,TGTGCCAGCAAGTCGGGGGGCAAGGGCTACACCTTC,CASKSGGKGYTF
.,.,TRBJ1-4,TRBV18,TGTGCCAGCTCGATCTTCAGGGTAGTGACTAATGAAAAACTGTTTTTT,CASSIFRVVTNEKLFF
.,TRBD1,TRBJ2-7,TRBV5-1,TGCGCCAGCAGCTTGGGGGGACAGGGAAGAATGTACGAGCAGTACTTC,CASSLGGQGRMYEQYF
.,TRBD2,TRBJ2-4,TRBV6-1,TGTGCCAGCAGTGAAGGGGGAGGGGTGGACATTCAGTACTTC,CASSEGGGVDIQYF
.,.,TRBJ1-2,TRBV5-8,TGTGCCAGCAGCACCGGGACTCAAAGCTACTATGGCTACACCTTC,CASSTGTQSYYGYTF
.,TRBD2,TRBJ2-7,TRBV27,TGTGCCAGCATTCTGGGACTAGCGGGGGCCGCGGACGAGCAGTACTTC,CASILGLAGAADEQYF
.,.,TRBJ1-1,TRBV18,TGTGCCAGCTCACCACAAGGGCGGGACACTGAAGCTTTCTTT,CASSPQGRDTEAFF